This T cell receptor (beta chain) is drawn from a study of blood T cell repertoires in COVID-19. For the study at large: Spain, Italy and the United States supplied samples that represented acute and convalescent COVID-19.

Germline assignment: CDR1 SGHRS and CDR2 YFSETQ. There are 16 residues in the CDR3. With 0 bases removed from V and 4 bases from J, the gap between germline ends came to 14 bases. Participants were aged about 18 to 100 years from 20 to 30 US areas. Assignments of participants to cohorts depended upon their own reported clinical history. Original handling: Reference gene primer amplification gave nucleated cell count estimates. Produced via immunoSEQ multiplex PCR; TCRdb's table is partial and in-frame only. That table furnishes V, J and clone size, whereas the DNA furnished D and trimming. This sample has some 200,000 clones; 81% occur once, and the top ten carry roughly 8.7%.

The V and J genes are TRBV5-1 and TRBJ1-3; the D is unclear. Sequencing was performed on PBMCs or T cells enriched from blood (not recorded which). The sequence came from a man aged 35 to 55 who had recovered from COVID-19. The CDR3 reads CASSLGGGAVGNTIYF. The CDR3 bases are TGCGCCAGCAGCTTGGGAGGCGGCGCGGTCGGAAACACCATATATTTT.